This entry features one TCR beta chain sequence. The data derive from a study of type 1 and type 2 diabetes patients. The wider study: Participants included type 1 and type 2 diabetes patients plus nondiabetic controls.

There are 15 residues in the CDR3. The V segment lost 1 base and the J segment 4 bases; nucleotides outside the gene matches: 3. Amplification started from genomic DNA. The TCR beta CDR3 region was amplified using 30 forward and 13 reverse primers. TCRdb processed the multiplex PCR reads anew with MiXCR; each CDR3 protein has one entry. Here the sample spans fewer than 300,000 distinct CDR3 sequences, over 45% being singletons. Sequenced: peripheral blood mononuclear cells (PBMCs). V gene TRBV12-3 or TRBV12-4 combines with J gene TRBJ2-1, with 8 bases fitting TRBD2. The clonotype was recovered from a young man with type 2 diabetes. The CDR3 loop reads CASSLVLAEYNEQFF. The CDR3 nucleotides are TGTGCCAGCAGTTTAGTACTAGCGGAATACAATGAGCAGTTCTTC.